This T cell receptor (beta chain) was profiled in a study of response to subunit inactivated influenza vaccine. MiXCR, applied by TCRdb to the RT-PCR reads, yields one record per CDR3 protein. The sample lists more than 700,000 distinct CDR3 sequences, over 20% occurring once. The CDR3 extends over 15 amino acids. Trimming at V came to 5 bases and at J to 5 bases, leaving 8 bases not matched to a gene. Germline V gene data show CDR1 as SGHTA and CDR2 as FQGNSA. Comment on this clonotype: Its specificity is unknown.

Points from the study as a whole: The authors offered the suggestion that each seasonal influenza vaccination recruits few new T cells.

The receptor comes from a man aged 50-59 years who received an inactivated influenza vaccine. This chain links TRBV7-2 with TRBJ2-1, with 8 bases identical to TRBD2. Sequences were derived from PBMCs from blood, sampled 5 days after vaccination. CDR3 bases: TGTGCCAGCAGCAACAGCGGGAGTGTCGACAATGAGCAGTTCTTC. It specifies CASSNSGSVDNEQFF.